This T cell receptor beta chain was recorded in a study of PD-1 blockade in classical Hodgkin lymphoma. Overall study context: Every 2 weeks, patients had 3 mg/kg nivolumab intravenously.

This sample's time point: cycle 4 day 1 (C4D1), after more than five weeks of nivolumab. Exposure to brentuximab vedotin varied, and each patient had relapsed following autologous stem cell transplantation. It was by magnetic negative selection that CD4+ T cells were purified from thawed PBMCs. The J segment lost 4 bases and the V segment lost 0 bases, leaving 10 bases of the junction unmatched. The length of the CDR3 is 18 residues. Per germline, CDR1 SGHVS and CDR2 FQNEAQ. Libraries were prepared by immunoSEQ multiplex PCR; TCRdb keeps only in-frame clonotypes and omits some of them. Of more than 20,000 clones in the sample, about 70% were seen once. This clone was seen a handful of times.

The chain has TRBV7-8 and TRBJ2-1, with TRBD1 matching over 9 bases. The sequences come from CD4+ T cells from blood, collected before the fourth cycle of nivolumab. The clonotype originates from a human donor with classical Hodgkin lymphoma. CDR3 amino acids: CASSLAGWKGQGYNEQFF. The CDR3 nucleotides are TGTGCCAGCAGCTTAGCGGGATGGAAGGGACAGGGATACAATGAGCAGTTCTTC.